This T cell receptor (beta chain) was recovered during a study of OX40 agonist ivuxolimab in advanced cancers. Study-level background: Dose-escalation cases comprised hepatocellular carcinoma, melanoma, renal cell or head and neck cancer. The study, taken as a whole, reports: In general, CD8+ T cells held more expanded clones than CD4+ did, on average.

Trimming cost V 2 bases and J 8 bases; bases outside gene matches: 8. Germline V gene sequence: CDR1 MNHEY, CDR2 SMNVEV (reference sequence). The CDR3 consists of 15 residues. Points on this clone: The antigen remains unidentified.

Profiling relied on immunoSEQ multiplex PCR, and the TCRdb table lists in-frame clones only, not all of them. The sample includes about 62,000 clones, roughly 85% of them seen just once. The sample consisted of CD4+ or CD8+ T cells sorted from blood, taken in a trial of the OX40 agonist ivuxolimab. The V gene is TRBV27, the J gene TRBJ1-2, with 10 bases that match TRBD1. The sequence derives from an adult with an advanced solid tumor such as melanoma, head and neck, liver or kidney cancer. The CDR3 DNA sequence: TGTGCCAGCAGTTTAAGGACAGGGGGGACCGTGGGCTACACCTTC. Protein: CASSLRTGGTVGYTF.